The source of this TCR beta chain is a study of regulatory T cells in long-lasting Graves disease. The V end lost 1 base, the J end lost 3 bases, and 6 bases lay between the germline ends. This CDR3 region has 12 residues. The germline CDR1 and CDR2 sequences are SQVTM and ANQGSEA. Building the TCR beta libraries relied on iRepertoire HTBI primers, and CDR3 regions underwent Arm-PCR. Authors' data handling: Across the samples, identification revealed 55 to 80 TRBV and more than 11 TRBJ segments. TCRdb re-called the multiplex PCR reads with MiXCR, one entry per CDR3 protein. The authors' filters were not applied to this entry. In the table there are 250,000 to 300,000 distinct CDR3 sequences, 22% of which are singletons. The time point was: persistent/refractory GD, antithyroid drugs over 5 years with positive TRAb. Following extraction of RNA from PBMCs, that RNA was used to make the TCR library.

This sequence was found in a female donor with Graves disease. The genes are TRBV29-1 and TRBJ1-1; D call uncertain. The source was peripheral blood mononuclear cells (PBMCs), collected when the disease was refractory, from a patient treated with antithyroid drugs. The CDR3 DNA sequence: TGCAGCGTTGAAGTACAGTACACTGAAGCTTTCTTT. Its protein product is CSVEVQYTEAFF.